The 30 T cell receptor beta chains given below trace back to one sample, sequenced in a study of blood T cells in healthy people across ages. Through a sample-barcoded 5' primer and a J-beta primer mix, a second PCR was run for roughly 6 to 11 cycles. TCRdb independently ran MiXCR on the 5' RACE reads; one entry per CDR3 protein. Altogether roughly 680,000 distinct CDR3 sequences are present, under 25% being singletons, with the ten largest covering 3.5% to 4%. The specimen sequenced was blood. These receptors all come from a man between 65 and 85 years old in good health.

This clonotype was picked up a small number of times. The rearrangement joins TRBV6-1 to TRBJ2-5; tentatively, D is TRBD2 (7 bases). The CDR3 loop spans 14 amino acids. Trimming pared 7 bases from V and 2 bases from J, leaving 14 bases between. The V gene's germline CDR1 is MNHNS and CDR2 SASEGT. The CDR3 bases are TGTGCCAGCACCCCAAGGGGGGGACAAGAGACCCAGTACTTC. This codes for CASTPRGGQETQYF.

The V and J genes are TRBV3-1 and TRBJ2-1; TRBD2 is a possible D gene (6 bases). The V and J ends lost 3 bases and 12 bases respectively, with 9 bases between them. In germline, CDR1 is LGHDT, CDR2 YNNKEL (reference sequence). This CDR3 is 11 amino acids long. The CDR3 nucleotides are TGTGCCAGCAGCCAGGGGGACTGGCAGTTCTTC. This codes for CASSQGDWQFF.

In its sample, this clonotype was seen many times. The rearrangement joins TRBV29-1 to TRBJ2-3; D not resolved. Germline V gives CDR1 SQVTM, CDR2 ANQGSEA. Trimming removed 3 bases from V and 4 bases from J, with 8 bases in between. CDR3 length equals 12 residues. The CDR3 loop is CSVDFGADTQYF. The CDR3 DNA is TGCAGCGTTGATTTTGGTGCAGATACGCAGTATTTT.

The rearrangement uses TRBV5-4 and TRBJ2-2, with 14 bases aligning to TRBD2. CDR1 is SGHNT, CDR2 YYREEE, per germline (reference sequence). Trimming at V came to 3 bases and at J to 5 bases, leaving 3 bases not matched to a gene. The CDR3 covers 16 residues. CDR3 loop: CASSWGLAGDTGELFF. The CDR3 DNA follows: TGTGCCAGCAGCTGGGGACTAGCGGGAGATACCGGGGAGCTGTTTTTT.

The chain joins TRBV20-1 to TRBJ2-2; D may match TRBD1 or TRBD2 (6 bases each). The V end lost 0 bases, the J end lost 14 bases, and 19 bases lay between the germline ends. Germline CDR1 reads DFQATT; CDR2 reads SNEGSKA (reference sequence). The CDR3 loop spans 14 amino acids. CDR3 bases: TGCAGTGCTAGAGACAGGACAGCCGGGCGGGGACTGTTTTTT. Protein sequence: CSARDRTAGRGLFF.

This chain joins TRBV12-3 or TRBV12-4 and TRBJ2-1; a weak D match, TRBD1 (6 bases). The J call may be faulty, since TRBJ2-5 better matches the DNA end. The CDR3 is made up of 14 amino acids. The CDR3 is CASSLWDKKETQYF. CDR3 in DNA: TGTGCCAGCAGTTTATGGGACAAGAAAGAGACCCAGTACTTC.

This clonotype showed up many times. The CDR3 DNA follows: TGCAGTGCGGCCGGGACAGGGCTCCCGGGAGTGGGTAATGAGCAGTTCTTC. This translates into CSAAGTGLPGVGNEQFF. V gene TRBV20-1 combines with J gene TRBJ2-1; 9 bases match TRBD1. Unmatched junction bases numbered 19, after V lost 6 bases and J lost 7 bases. The CDR3 covers 17 residues. The germline gives CDR1 DFQATT, CDR2 SNEGSKA (reference sequence).

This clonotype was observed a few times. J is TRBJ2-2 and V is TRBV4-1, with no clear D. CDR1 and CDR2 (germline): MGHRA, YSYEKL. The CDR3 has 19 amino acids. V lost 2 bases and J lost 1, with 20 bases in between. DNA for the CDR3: TGCGCCAGCAGCCAAATCCATATCCCGGGTAGGGTGAACACCGGGGAGCTGTTTTTT. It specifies CASSQIHIPGRVNTGELFF.

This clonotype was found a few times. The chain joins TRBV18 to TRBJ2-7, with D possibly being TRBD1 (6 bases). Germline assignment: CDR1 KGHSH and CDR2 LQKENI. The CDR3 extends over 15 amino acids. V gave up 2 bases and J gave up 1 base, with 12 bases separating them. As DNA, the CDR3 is TGTGCCAGCTCACCAACCGGTAGGGGGTCCTACGAGCAGTACTTC. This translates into CASSPTGRGSYEQYF.

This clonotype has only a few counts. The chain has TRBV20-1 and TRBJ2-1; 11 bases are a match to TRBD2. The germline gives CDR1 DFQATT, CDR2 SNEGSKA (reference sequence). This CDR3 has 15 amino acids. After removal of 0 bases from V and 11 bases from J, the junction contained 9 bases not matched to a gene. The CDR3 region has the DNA TGCAGTGCTAGAGAAGAGGGTCTAGCGGGAGGAAAGCAGTTCTTC. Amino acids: CSAREEGLAGGKQFF.

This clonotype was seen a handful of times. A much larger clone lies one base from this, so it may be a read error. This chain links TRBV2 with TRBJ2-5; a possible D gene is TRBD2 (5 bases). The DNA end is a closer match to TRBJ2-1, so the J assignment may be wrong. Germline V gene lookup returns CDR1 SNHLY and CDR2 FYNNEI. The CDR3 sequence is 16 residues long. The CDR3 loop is CASRKDQNRVGETQFF. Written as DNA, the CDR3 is TGTGCCAGCAGGAAAGACCAAAATAGGGTGGGAGAGACCCAGTTCTTC.

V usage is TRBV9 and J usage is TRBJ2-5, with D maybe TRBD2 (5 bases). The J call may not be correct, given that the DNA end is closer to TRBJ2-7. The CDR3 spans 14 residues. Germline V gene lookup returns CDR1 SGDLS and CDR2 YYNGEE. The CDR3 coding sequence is TGTGCCAGCAGCGTAGATCAAGCGGATTACGAGCAGTACTTC. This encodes CASSVDQADYEQYF.

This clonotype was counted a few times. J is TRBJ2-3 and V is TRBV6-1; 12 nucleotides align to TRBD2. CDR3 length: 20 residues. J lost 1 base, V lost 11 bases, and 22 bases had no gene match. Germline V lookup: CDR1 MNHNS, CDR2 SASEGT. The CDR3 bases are TGTGCCGGCCGTCCGGGGGGAACTAGCGGGAGGAAATTGGGCACAGATACGCAGTATTTT. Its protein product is CAGRPGGTSGRKLGTDTQYF.

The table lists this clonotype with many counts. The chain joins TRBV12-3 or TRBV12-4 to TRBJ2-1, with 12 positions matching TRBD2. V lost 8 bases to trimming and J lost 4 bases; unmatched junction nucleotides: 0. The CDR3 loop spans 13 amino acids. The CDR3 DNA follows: TGTGCCAGCGGGACTAGCGGGTACAATGAGCAGTTCTTC. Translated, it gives CASGTSGYNEQFF.

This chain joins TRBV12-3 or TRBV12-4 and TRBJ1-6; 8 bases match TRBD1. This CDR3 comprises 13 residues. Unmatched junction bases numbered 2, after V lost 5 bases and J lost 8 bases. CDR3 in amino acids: CASSPGQDSPLHF. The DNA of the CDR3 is TGTGCCAGCAGTCCGGGACAGGATTCACCCCTCCACTTT.

CDR3 amino acids: CASSEYEGLGNQPQHF. The CDR3 DNA sequence: TGTGCCAGCAGTGAATATGAGGGATTGGGCAATCAGCCCCAGCATTTT. This chain links TRBV6-1 with TRBJ1-5; D unresolved. This CDR3 is built from 16 residues. Trimming removed 2 bases from V and 2 bases from J, with 13 bases in between. Germline CDR1 reads MNHNS; CDR2 reads SASEGT.

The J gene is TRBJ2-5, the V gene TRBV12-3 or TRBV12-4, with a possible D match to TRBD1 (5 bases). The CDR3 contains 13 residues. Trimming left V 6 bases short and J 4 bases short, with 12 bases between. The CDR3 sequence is CASSSAGAETQYF. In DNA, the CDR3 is TGTGCCAGCAGCTCCGCTGGGGCAGAGACCCAGTACTTC.

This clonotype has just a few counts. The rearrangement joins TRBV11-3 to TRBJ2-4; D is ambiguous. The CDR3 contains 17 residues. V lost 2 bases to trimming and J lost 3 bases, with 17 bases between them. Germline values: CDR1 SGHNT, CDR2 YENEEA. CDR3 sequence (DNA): TGTGCCAGCAGCTTATCAGCATTGGTGATCGGCAAAAACATTCAGTACTTC. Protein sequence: CASSLSALVIGKNIQYF.

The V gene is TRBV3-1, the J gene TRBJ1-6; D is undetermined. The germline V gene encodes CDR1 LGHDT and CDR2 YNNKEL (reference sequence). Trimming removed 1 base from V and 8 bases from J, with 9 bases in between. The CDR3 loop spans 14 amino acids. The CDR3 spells CASSQGVLDSPLHF. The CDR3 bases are TGTGCCAGCAGCCAAGGGGTATTGGATTCACCCCTCCACTTT.

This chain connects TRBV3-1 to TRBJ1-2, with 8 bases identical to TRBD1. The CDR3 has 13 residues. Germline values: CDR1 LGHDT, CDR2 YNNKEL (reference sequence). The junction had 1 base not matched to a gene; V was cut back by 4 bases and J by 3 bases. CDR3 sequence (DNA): TGTGCCAGCAGCCCACAGGGGGACTATGGCTACACCTTC. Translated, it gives CASSPQGDYGYTF. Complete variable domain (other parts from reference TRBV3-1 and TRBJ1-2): DTAVSQTPKYLVTQMGNDKSIKCEQNLGHDTMYWYKQDSKKFLKIMFSYNNKELIINETVPNRFSPKSPDKAHLNLHINSLELGDSAVYFCASSPQGDYGYTFGSGTRLTVV.

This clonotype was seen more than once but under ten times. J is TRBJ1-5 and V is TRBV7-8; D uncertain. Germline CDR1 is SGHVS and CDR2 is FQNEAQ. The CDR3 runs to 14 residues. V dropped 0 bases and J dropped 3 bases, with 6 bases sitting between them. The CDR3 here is CASSLALDNQPQHF. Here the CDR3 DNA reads TGTGCCAGCAGCTTAGCCCTCGACAATCAGCCCCAGCATTTT.

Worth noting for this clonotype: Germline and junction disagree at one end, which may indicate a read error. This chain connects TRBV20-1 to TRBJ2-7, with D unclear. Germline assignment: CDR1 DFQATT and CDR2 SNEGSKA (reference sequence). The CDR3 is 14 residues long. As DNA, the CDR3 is TGCAGTGCTAGAGTGGTAGCAAGAGGTGAGGAGCAGCACTTC. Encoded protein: CSARVVARGEEQHF.

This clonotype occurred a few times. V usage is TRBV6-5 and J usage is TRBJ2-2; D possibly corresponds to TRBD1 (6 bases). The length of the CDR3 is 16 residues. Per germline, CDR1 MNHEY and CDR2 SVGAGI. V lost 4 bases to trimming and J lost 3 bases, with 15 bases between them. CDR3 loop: CASSSQTGRDTGELFF. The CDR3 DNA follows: TGTGCCAGCAGTTCCCAGACAGGACGGGACACCGGGGAGCTGTTTTTT.

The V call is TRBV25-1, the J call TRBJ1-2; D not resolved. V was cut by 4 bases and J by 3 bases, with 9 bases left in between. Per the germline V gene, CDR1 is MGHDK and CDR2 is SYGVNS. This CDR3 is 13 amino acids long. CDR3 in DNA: TGTGCCAGCAGTGGAGGCGAGGACTATGGCTACACCTTC. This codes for CASSGGEDYGYTF.

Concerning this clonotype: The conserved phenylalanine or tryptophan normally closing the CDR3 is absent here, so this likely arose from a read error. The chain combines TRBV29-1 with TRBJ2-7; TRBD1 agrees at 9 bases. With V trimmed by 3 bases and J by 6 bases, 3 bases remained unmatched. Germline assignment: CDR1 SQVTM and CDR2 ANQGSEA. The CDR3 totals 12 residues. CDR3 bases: TGCAGCGTTGAGGACAGGGGCTGCGAGCAGTACCTC. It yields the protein CSVEDRGCEQYL.

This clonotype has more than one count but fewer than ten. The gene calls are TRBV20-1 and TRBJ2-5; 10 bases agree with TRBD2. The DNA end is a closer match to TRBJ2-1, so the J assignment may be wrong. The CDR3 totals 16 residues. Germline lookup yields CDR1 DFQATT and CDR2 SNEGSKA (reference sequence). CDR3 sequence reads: CSARSSGRAVYNEQFF. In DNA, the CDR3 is TGCAGTGCTAGATCCAGCGGGAGGGCCGTGTACAATGAGCAGTTCTTC.

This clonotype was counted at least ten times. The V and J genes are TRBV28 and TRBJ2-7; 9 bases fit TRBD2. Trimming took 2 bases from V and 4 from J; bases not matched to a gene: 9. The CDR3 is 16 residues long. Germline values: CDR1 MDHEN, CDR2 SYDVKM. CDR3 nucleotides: TGTGCCAGCAGTTTAGTCGGTAGCGGGAGAAGTTACGAGCAGTACTTC. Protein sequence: CASSLVGSGRSYEQYF.

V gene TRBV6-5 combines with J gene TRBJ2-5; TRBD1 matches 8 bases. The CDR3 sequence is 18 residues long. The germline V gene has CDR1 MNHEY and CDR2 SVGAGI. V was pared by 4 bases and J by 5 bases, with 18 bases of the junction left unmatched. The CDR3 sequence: CASSSRTGYLSRRETQYF. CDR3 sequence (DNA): TGTGCCAGCAGTTCACGGACAGGGTATCTATCGCGGCGCGAGACCCAGTACTTC.

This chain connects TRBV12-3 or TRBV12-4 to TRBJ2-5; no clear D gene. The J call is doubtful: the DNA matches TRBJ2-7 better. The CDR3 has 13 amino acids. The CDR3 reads CASSSDKGYEQYF. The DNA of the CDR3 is TGTGCCAGCAGTTCGGATAAAGGGTACGAGCAGTACTTC.

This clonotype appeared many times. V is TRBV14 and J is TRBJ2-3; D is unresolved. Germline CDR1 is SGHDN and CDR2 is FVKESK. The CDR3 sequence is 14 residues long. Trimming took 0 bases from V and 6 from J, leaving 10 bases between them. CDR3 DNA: TGTGCCAGCAGCCAAGATTGGGTGGCGGATACGCAGTATTTT. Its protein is CASSQDWVADTQYF.